Below, 21 T cell receptor beta chains from the same sample are listed, as sequenced in a study of shared clonotypes between healthy human individuals. Naive CD8 populations comprised CD45RO-negative cells positively selected for CCR7, excluding terminally differentiated effector memory CD45RA+ cells. Only in-frame clones appear in the TCRdb table, and some are missing; sequencing was by immunoSEQ multiplex PCR. This sample has 800,000 or so clones, with roughly 96% found just once. Source material: naive CD8+ T cells sorted from blood. All receptors come from a man in his thirties or forties in good health.

The CDR3 is CASSQTGKRETQYF. The CDR3 region has the DNA TGCGCCAGCAGTCAAACGGGGAAGCGGGAGACCCAGTACTTC. The chain uses TRBV4-1 and TRBJ2-5, with D perhaps TRBD2 (5 bases). Between the trimmed V and J ends, which lost 6 bases and 5 bases, there was a span of 16 bases. Germline lookup yields CDR1 MGHRA and CDR2 YSYEKL. There are 14 residues in the CDR3.

As to this clone: The junction differs from germline at one of its ends, possibly a read error. The chain couples TRBV7-7 to TRBJ2-7, with TRBD2 matching over 13 bases. Per the germline V gene, CDR1 is SSHAT and CDR2 is FNYEAQ (reference sequence). CDR3 length equals 15 residues. CDR3 protein: CASSWGLAGTEEQYF. The CDR3, as DNA: TGTGCTAGCAGCTGGGGACTAGCGGGAACGGAAGAGCAGTACTTC.

V is TRBV9 and J is TRBJ2-1; 8 nucleotides align to TRBD2. With V trimmed by 4 bases and J by 8 bases, 11 bases remained unmatched. Per the germline V gene, CDR1 is SGDLS and CDR2 is YYNGEE. The CDR3 spans 15 residues. For the CDR3, the DNA is TGTGCCAGCAGCCTTATAGCGGCAGCGGGGGATGAGCAGTTCTTC. Its protein product is CASSLIAAAGDEQFF.

V gene TRBV11-2 combines with J gene TRBJ2-1; TRBD2 matches 8 bases. This CDR3 comprises 14 residues. Per the germline V gene, CDR1 is SGHAT and CDR2 is FQNNGV. Trimming took 3 bases from V and 7 from J; bases not matched to a gene: 5. The CDR3 DNA follows: TGTGCCAGCAGCTTCCCAGGGACTAGTAATGAGCAGTTCTTC. Translating it yields CASSFPGTSNEQFF.

J is TRBJ2-3 and V is TRBV7-9; D call uncertain. CDR1 and CDR2 from the germline V gene are SEHNR and FQNEAQ (reference sequence). The V and J ends lost 1 base and 6 bases respectively, with 5 bases between them. CDR3 length equals 12 residues. The CDR3 DNA sequence: TGTGCCAGCAGCTTAGATGATGATACGCAGTATTTT. It is translated as CASSLDDDTQYF.

The chain couples TRBV6-1 to TRBJ2-2; D not certain. The CDR3 is made up of 13 amino acids. V was pared by 11 bases and J by 1 base, with 11 bases between. Germline-derived CDR1 and CDR2 are MNHNS and SASEGT. CDR3 in DNA: TGTGCCGGGCAGGAGAGGAACACCGGGGAGCTGTTTTTT. It is translated as CAGQERNTGELFF.

The chain joins TRBV28 to TRBJ2-7, with TRBD2 as a possible D gene (6 bases). Per the germline V gene, CDR1 is MDHEN and CDR2 is SYDVKM. V lost 4 bases and J lost 5, with 21 bases in between. The CDR3 length is 16 residues. The CDR3 DNA sequence: TGTGCCAGCAGTTCCCTTTTACGGGAGAATACCAACGAGCAGTACTTC. It specifies CASSSLLRENTNEQYF. Full variable domain (missing parts from reference TRBV28 and TRBJ2-7): DVKVTQSSRYLVKRTGEKVFLECVQDMDHENMFWYRQDPGLGLRLIYFSYDVKMKEKGDIPEGYSVSREKKERFSLILESASTNQTSMYLCASSSLLRENTNEQYFGPGTRLTVT.

The J gene is TRBJ1-1, the V gene TRBV2; 7 bases align to TRBD1. Trimming removed 10 bases from V and 1 base from J; junction bases left unmatched: 9. The CDR3 consists of 14 residues. CDR1 is SNHLY and CDR2 is FYNNEI in the germline V gene. The CDR3, as DNA: TGTGCCAACAGACAGGGAGGGCCGAACACTGAAGCTTTCTTT. This translates into CANRQGGPNTEAFF. Full variable domain (missing parts from reference TRBV2 and TRBJ1-1): EPEVTQTPSHQVTQMGQEVILRCVPISNHLYFYWYRQILGQKVEFLVSFYNNEISEKSEIFDDQFSVERPDGSNFTLKIRSTKLEDSAMYFCANRQGGPNTEAFFGQGTRLTVV.

This chain joins TRBV20-1 and TRBJ2-1; the match to TRBD2 covers 8 bases. V shed 7 bases and J 7 bases; nucleotides not matched to a gene: 3. Per germline, CDR1 DFQATT and CDR2 SNEGSKA (reference sequence). CDR3 length: 11 amino acids. CDR3 coding DNA: TGCAGTGTTCGGGAGGGGAATGAGCAGTTCTTC. It translates to CSVREGNEQFF.

The V gene is TRBV6-5, the J gene TRBJ2-3, with D perhaps assigned TRBD1 or TRBD2 (5 bases each). Germline V gives CDR1 MNHEY, CDR2 SVGAGI. Trimming cost V 4 bases and J 2 bases, with 13 bases left between them. This CDR3 region has 15 residues. CDR3 protein: CASSLGTVHTDTQYF. As DNA, the CDR3 is TGTGCCAGCAGTTTAGGGACGGTCCACACAGATACGCAGTATTTT.

This chain connects TRBV15 to TRBJ1-4; maybe TRBD1 (5 bases). V was clipped by 0 bases and J by 4 bases, with 6 bases between them. This CDR3 is built from 14 residues. The germline gives CDR1 LNHNV, CDR2 YYDKDF (reference sequence). CDR3 residues: CATSREGLNEKLFF. CDR3 in DNA: TGTGCCACCAGCAGAGAGGGACTTAATGAAAAACTGTTTTTT. The complete variable domain, with remaining parts taken from reference TRBV15 and TRBJ1-4, reads DAMVIQNPRYQVTQFGKPVTLSCSQTLNHNVMYWYQQKSSQAPKLLFHYYDKDFNNEADTPDNFQSRRPNTSFCFLDIRSPGLGDTAMYLCATSREGLNEKLFFGSGTQLSVL.

J is TRBJ2-4 and V is TRBV7-3, with 8 bases matching TRBD2. V shed 5 bases, J shed 4 bases, and the junction held 7 bases outside the gene matches. Germline V gene sequence: CDR1 SGHTA, CDR2 FQGTGA. The CDR3 has 15 amino acids. The CDR3 sequence: CASSADGTSKNIQYF. The CDR3 nucleotides are TGTGCCAGCAGCGCGGACGGGACTAGTAAAAACATTCAGTACTTC.

The rearrangement links TRBV7-6 to TRBJ2-7, with D unresolved. The V gene's germline CDR1 is SGHVS and CDR2 FNYEAQ. The ends were cut back, 1 base at V and 2 bases at J, with 9 bases in the middle. The CDR3 sequence is 14 residues long. The CDR3: CASSLEQRTYEQYF. As DNA, the CDR3 is TGTGCCAGCAGCTTAGAACAGCGAACCTACGAGCAGTACTTC.

The rearrangement joins TRBV27 to TRBJ1-1, with a tentative D call TRBD1 (5 bases). Looked up from germline, CDR1 is MNHEY and CDR2 is SMNVEV (reference sequence). Trimming stripped 3 bases from V and 0 bases from J, with 8 bases between. The CDR3 is 14 residues long. For the CDR3, the DNA is TGTGCCAGCAGTTTGAAGGGGTTGAACACTGAAGCTTTCTTT. Residues: CASSLKGLNTEAFF.

The J gene is TRBJ2-3, the V gene TRBV4-1; 8 bases are shared with TRBD2. From germline, CDR1 is MGHRA and CDR2 YSYEKL. V lost 1 base, J lost 0 bases, and 9 bases stayed unmatched. This CDR3 has 18 amino acids. CDR3 nucleotides: TGCGCCAGCAGCCAAGTCCCTACAGCGGGAGCTAGCACAGATACGCAGTATTTT. Protein product: CASSQVPTAGASTDTQYF.

The chain recombines TRBV7-2 with TRBJ2-2, with D hard to call. The CDR3 is 16 residues long. Germline values: CDR1 SGHTA, CDR2 FQGNSA. V lost 0 bases to trimming and J lost 6 bases, with 14 bases between them. The CDR3 nucleotides read TGTGCCAGCAGCTTAGCGCACTCGACCGTCCCCGGGGAGCTGTTTTTT. Its protein is CASSLAHSTVPGELFF.

The chain uses TRBV6-6 and TRBJ2-7, with a possible D match to TRBD2 (7 bases). V was pared by 5 bases and J by 1 base, with 18 bases between. The CDR3 covers 16 residues. The V gene's germline CDR1 is MNHNY and CDR2 SVGAGI (reference sequence). CDR3 region: CASSPRGGLTSYEQYF. The CDR3 DNA follows: TGTGCCAGCAGTCCAAGGGGGGGACTGACTTCCTACGAGCAGTACTTC.

The V call is TRBV4-1, the J call TRBJ2-7, with TRBD1 matching 7 bases. Germline-derived CDR1 and CDR2 are MGHRA and YSYEKL. The CDR3 is made up of 15 amino acids. With 4 bases clipped from V and 2 bases from J, the junction kept 8 bases outside the gene matches. The CDR3 loop is CASSPSQGITYEQYF. CDR3 in DNA: TGCGCCAGCAGCCCTTCACAGGGGATCACCTACGAGCAGTACTTC.

CDR3 DNA: TGTGCCAGCAGCCCCCGCTCGGGGAGCTCCTACAATGAGCAGTTCTTC. It codes for CASSPRSGSSYNEQFF. The rearrangement joins TRBV7-9 to TRBJ2-1, with D maybe TRBD2 (5 bases). CDR3 size: 16 residues. Trimming removed 5 bases at V and 0 bases at J, with 14 bases between. CDR1 is SEHNR, CDR2 FQNEAQ, per germline (reference sequence).

Notes on this clone: Other DNA sequences in this specimen translate into the identical CDR3. The chain has TRBV7-9 and TRBJ2-3; no reliable D call. This CDR3 comprises 11 residues. Germline CDR1 SEHNR, CDR2 FQNEAQ (reference sequence). V lost 5 bases, J lost 6 bases, and 6 bases lay in between. CDR3 bases: TGTGCCAGCAGCCTAATCGATACGCAGTATTTT. Its translation is CASSLIDTQYF.

This clone showed up just once. The gene calls are TRBV6-6 and TRBJ2-7, with no clear D. Trimming left V 5 bases short and J 6 bases short, with 8 bases between. This CDR3 is built from 11 residues. CDR1 and CDR2 (germline): MNHNY, SVGAGI (reference sequence). CDR3 loop: CASSPALEQYF. For the CDR3, the DNA is TGTGCCAGCAGTCCCGCCCTCGAGCAGTACTTC.